The sequence of this T cell receptor (beta chain) was determined in a study of blood T cell repertoires in COVID-19. Study-wide background: Samples came from the United States, Italy and Spain, spanning acute and convalescent COVID-19. Sources were T cells, B-cell-depleted T cells, or PBMCs; the material itself was cDNA or gDNA.

Original methodology: Reference gene primer amplification in the assay estimated nucleated cell counts. The method was immunoSEQ multiplex PCR; TCRdb's version includes in-frame clones alone and lacks a portion of them. The DNA was the basis for D and trimming; V, J and clone size are from that table. Of around 230,000 clones in the sample, over 80% were seen once. Germline CDR1 MNHEY, CDR2 SMNVEV (reference sequence). The junction had 8 bases not matched to a gene; V was cut back by 4 bases and J by 7 bases. The CDR3 covers 14 residues. This clonotype was obtained from a middle-aged man with acute or convalescent COVID-19. The chain carries TRBV27 and TRBJ1-2, with 8 bases identical to TRBD1. Sequencing input: peripheral blood. CDR3: CASSSQGVQPGYTF. The CDR3 coding sequence is TGTGCCAGCAGTTCACAGGGGGTTCAGCCTGGCTACACCTTC.